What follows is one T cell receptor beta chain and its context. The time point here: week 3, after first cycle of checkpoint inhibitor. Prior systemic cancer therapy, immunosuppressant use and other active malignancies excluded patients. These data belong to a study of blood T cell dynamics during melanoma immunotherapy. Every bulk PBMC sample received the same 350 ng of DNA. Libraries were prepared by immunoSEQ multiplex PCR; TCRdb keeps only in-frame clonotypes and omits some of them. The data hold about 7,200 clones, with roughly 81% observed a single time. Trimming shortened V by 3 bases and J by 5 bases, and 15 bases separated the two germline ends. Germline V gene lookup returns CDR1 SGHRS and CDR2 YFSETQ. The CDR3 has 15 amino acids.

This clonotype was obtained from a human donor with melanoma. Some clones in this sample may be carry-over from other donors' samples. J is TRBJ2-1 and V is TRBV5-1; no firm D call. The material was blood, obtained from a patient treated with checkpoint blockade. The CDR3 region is CASSSLRSGDNEQFF. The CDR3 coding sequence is TGCGCCAGCAGCTCACTAAGGAGTGGGGACAATGAGCAGTTCTTC. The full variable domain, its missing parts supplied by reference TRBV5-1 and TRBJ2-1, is KAGVTQTPRYLIKTRGQQVTLSCSPISGHRSVSWYQQTPGQGLQFLFEYFSETQRNKGNFPGRFSGRQFSNSRSEMNVSTLELGDSALYLCASSSLRSGDNEQFFGPGTRLTVL.